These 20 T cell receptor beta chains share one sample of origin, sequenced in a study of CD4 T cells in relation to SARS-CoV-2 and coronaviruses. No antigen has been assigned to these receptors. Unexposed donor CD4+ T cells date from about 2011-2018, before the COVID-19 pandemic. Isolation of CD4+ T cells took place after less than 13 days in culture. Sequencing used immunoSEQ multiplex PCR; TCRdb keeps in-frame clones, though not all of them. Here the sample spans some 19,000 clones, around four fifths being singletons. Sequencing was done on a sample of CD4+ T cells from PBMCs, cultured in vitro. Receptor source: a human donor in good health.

As DNA, the CDR3 is TGTGCCAGCAGCCTGACAGGGATGAGCCAAGAGACCCAGTACTTC. Encoded protein: CASSLTGMSQETQYF. The chain uses TRBV28 and TRBJ2-5; 7 positions agree with TRBD1. This CDR3 has 15 residues. Germline assignment: CDR1 MDHEN and CDR2 SYDVKM. The J segment lost 1 base and the V segment lost 6 bases, leaving 8 bases of the junction unmatched.

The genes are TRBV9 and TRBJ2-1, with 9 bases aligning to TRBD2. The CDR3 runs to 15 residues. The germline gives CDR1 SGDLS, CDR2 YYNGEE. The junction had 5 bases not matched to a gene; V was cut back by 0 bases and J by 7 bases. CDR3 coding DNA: TGTGCCAGCAGCGTAGGGGCGGGGGGGCTAAATGAGCAGTTCTTC. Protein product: CASSVGAGGLNEQFF. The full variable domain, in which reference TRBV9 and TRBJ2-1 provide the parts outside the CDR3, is DSGVTQTPKHLITATGQRVTLRCSPRSGDLSVYWYQQSLDQGLQFLIQYYNGEERAKGNILERFSAQQFPDLHSELNLSSLELGDSALYFCASSVGAGGLNEQFFGPGTRLTVL.

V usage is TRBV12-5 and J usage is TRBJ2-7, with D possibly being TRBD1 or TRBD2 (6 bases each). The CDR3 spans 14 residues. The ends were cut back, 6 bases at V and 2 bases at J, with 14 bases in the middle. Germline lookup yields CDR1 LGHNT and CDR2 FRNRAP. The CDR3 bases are TGTGCTAGTGGCCCCGAGGGGGGCCCCTACGAGCAGTACTTC. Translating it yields CASGPEGGPYEQYF.

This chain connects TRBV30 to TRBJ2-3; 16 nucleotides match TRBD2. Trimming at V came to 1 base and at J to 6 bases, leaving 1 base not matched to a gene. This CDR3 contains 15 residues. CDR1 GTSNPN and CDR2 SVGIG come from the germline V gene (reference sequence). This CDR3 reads CAWSEGLAGGDTQYF. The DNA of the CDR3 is TGTGCCTGGAGTGAGGGACTAGCGGGAGGGGATACGCAGTATTTT.

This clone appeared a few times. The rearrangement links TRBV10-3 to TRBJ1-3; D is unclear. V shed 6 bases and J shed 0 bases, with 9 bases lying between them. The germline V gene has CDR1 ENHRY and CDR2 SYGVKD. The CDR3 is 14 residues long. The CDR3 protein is CAIRTSHSGNTIYF. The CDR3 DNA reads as TGTGCCATCAGGACGAGCCACTCTGGAAACACCATATATTTT.

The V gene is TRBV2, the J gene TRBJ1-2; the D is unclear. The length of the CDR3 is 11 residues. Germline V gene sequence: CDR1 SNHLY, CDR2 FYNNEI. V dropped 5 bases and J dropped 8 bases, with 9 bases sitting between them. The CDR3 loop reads CASSPARGYTF. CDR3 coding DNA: TGTGCCAGCAGTCCCGCCAGGGGCTACACCTTC.

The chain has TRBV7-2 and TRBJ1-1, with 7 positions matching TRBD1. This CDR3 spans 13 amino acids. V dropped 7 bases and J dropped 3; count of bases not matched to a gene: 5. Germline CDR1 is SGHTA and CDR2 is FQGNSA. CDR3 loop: CASTPTGDTEAFF. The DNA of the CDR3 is TGTGCCAGCACCCCTACAGGGGACACTGAAGCTTTCTTT.

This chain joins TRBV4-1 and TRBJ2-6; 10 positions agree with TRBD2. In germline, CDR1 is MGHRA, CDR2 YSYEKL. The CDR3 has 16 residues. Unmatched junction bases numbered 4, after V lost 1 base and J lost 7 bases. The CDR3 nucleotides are TGCGCCAGCAGCCAAGGGGTAGCGGGGGGAGCCAACGTCCTGACTTTC. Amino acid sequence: CASSQGVAGGANVLTF.

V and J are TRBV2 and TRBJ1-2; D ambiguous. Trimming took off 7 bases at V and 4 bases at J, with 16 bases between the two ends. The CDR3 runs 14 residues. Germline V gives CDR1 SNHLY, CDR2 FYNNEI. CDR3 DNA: TGTGCCAGCACCCGGACTCTCTGGTCCTATGGCTACACCTTC. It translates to CASTRTLWSYGYTF.

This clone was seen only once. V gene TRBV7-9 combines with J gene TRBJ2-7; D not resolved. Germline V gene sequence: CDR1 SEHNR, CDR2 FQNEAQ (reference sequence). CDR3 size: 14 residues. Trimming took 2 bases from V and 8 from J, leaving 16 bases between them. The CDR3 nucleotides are TGTGCCAGCAGCTTATTTGATGCTCCCGTGAAGCAGTACTTC. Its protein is CASSLFDAPVKQYF.

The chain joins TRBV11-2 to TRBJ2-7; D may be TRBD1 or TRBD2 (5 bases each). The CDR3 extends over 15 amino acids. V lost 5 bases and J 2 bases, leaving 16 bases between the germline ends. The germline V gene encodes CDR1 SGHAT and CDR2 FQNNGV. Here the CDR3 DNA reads TGTGCCAGCAGCGAACAGCCGGGGCCCCCCTACGAGCAGTACTTC. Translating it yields CASSEQPGPPYEQYF.

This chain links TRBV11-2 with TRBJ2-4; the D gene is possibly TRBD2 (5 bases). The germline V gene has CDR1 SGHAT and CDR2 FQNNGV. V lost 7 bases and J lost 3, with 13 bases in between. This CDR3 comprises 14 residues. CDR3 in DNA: TGTGCCAGCAACTTGGGAGACCTCAAAAACATTCAGTACTTC. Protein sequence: CASNLGDLKNIQYF. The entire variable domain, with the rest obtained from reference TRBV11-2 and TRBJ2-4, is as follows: EAGVAQSPRYKIIEKRQSVAFWCNPISGHATLYWYQQILGQGPKLLIQFQNNGVVDDSQLPKDRFSAERLKGVDSTLKIQPAKLEDSAVYLCASNLGDLKNIQYFGAGTRLSVL.

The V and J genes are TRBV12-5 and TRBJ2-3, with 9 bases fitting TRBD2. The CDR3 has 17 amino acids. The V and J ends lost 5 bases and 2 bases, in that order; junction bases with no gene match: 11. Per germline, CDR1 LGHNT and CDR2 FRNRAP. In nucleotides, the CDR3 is TGTGCTAGTGGTCAGACTAGCGGAGGGGCCCTCACAGATACGCAGTATTTT. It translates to CASGQTSGGALTDTQYF.

The CDR3 DNA is TGTGCCAGCAGCCTCTGGGCTCTTCAGCCCCAGCATTTT. The encoded protein is CASSLWALQPQHF. The V call is TRBV7-2, the J call TRBJ1-5; no clear D. The germline V gene encodes CDR1 SGHTA and CDR2 FQGNSA. The CDR3 has 13 residues. V gave up 5 bases and J gave up 6 bases, with 11 bases separating them.

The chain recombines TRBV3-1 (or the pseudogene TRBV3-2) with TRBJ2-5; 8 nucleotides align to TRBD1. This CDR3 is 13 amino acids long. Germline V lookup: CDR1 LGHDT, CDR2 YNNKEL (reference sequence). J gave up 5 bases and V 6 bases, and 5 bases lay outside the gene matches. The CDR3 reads CASRGTGRETQYF. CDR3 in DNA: TGTGCCAGCAGAGGGACAGGTCGGGAGACCCAGTACTTC.

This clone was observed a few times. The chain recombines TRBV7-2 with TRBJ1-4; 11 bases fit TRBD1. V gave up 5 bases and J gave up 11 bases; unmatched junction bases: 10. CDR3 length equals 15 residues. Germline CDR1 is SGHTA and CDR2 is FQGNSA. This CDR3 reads CASSRGTGGLWKLFF. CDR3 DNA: TGTGCCAGCAGCAGAGGGACAGGGGGACTGTGGAAACTGTTTTTT.

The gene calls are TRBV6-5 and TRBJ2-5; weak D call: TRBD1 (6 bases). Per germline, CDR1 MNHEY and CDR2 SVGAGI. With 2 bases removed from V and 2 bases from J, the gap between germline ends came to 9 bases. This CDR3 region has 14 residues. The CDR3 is CASSYGTWQETQYF. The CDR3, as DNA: TGTGCCAGCAGTTACGGGACATGGCAAGAGACCCAGTACTTC.

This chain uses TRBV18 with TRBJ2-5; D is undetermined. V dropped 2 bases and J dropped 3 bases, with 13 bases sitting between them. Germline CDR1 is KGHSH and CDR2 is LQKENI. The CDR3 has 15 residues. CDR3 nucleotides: TGTGCCAGCTCACCAGAAACGAGAAGGGAAGAGACCCAGTACTTC. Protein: CASSPETRREETQYF.

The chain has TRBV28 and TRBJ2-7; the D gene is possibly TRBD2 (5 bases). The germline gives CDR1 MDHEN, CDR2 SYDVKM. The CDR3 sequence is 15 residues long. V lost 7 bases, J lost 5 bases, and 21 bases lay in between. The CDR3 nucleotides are TGTGCCAGCACCGTCCCCGGGAACCACCGCCACGAGCAGTACTTC. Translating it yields CASTVPGNHRHEQYF.

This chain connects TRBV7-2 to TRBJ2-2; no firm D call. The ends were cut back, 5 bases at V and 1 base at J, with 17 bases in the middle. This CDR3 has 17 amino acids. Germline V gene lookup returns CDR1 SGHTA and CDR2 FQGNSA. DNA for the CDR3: TGTGCCAGCAGCCCCCTCGTTGGTAGGCAGAACACCGGGGAGCTGTTTTTT. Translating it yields CASSPLVGRQNTGELFF.